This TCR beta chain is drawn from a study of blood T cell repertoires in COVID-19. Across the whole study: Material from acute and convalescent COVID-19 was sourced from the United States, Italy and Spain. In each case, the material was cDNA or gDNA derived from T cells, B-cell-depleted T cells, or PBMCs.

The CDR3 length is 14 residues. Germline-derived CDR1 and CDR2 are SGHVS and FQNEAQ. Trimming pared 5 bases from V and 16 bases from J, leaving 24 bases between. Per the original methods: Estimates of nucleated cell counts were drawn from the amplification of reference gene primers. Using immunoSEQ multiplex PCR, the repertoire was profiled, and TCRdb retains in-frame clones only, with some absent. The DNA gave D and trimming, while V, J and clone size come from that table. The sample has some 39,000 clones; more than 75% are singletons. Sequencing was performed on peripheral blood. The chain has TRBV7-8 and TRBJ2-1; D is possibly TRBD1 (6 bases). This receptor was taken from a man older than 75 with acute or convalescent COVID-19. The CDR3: CASSPPGARGGVFF. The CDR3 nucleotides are TGTGCCAGCAGCCCTCCCGGGGCCAGGGGTGGGGTTTTCTTC.